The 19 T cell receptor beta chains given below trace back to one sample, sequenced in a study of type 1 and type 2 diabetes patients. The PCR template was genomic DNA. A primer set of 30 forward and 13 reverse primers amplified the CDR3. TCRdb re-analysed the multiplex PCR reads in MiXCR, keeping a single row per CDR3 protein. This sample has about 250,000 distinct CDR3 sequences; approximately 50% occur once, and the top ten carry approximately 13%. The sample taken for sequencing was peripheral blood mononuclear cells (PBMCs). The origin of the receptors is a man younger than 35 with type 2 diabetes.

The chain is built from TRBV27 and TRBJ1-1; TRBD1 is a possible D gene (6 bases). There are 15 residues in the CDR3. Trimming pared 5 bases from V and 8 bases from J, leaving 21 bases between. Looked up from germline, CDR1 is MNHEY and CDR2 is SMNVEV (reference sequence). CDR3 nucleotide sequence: TGTGCCAGCAGTCCGCAGGGGTCTGAATTCTCGGAAGCTTTCTTT. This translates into CASSPQGSEFSEAFF.

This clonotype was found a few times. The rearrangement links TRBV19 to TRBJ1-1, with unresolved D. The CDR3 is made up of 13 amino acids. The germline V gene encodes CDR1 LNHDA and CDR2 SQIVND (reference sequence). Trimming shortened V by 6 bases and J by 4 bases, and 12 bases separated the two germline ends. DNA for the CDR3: TGTGCCAGTAGCGAAGTGGGAGGCACTGAAGCTTTCTTT. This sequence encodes CASSEVGGTEAFF.

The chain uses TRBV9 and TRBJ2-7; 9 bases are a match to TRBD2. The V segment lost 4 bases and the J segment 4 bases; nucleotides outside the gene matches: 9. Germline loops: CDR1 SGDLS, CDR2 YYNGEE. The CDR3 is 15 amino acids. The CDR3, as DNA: TGTGCCAGCAGCTCTCATAGCGGGAGTCTGTACGAGCAGTACTTC. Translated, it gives CASSSHSGSLYEQYF.

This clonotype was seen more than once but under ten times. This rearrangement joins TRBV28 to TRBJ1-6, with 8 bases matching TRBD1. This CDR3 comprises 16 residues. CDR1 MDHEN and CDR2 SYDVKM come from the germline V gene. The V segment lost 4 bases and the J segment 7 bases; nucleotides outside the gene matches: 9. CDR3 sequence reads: CASSSRGQTPNSPLHF. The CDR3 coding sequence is TGTGCCAGCAGTTCCAGGGGGCAAACCCCAAATTCACCCCTCCACTTT.

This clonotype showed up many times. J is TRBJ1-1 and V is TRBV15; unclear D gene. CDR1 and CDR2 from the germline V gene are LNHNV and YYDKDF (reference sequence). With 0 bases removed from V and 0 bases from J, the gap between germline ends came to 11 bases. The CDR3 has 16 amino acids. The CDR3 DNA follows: TGTGCCACCAGCAGAGATGGGTTATTCATGAACACTGAAGCTTTCTTT. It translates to CATSRDGLFMNTEAFF.

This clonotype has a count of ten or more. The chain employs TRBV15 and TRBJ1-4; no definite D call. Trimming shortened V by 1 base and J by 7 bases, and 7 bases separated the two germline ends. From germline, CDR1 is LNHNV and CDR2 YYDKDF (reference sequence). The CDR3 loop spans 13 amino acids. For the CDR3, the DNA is TGTGCCACCAGCAGAGGCAGTAGTGAAAAACTGTTTTTT. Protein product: CATSRGSSEKLFF.

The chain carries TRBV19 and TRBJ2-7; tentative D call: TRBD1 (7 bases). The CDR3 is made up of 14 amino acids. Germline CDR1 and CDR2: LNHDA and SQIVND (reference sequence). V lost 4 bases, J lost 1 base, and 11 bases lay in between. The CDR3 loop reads CASSRQGLSYEQYF. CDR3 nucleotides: TGTGCCAGTAGTAGACAGGGACTTTCCTACGAGCAGTACTTC.

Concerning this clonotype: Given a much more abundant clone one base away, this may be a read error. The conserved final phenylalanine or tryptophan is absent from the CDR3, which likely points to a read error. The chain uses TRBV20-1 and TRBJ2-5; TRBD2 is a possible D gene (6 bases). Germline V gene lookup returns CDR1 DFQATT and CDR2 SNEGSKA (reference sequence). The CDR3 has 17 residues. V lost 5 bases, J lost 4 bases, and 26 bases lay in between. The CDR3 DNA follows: TGCAGTGCTCAGATTTTTCCCCTAGGGCTGGGGGGAGAGACCCAGTACATC. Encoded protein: CSAQIFPLGLGGETQYI.

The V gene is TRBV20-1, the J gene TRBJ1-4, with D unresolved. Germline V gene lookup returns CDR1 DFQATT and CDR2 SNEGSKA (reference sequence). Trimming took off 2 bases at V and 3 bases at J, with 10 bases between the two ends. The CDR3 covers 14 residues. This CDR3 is CSARSEGPNEKLFF. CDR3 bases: TGCAGTGCTAGATCCGAAGGCCCTAATGAAAAACTGTTTTTT.

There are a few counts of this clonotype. The CDR3 sequence: CSASGTDYGYTF. The CDR3 nucleotides are TGCAGTGCTTCGGGGACGGACTATGGCTACACCTTC. The V call is TRBV20-1, the J call TRBJ1-2; possible D gene TRBD1, 5 bases. Trimming pared 5 bases from V and 3 bases from J, leaving 10 bases between. CDR3 length: 12 residues. Germline lookup yields CDR1 DFQATT and CDR2 SNEGSKA (reference sequence).

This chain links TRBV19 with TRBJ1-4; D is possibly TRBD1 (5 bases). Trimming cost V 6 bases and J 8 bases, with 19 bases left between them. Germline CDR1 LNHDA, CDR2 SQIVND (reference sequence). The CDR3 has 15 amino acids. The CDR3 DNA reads TGTGCCAGTAGCCTGGGGACGGGCGCAGGAGAAAAACTGTTTTTT. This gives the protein CASSLGTGAGEKLFF.

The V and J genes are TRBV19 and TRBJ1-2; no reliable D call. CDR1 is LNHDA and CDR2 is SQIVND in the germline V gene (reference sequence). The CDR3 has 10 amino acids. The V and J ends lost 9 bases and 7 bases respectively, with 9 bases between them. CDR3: CASGGLGYTF. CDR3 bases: TGTGCCAGCGGAGGCCTTGGCTACACCTTC. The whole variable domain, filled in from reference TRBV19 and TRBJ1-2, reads DGGITQSPKYLFRKEGQNVTLSCEQNLNHDAMYWYRQDPGQGLRLIYYSQIVNDFQKGDIAEGYSVSREKKESFPLTVTSAQKNPTAFYLCASGGLGYTFGSGTRLTVV.

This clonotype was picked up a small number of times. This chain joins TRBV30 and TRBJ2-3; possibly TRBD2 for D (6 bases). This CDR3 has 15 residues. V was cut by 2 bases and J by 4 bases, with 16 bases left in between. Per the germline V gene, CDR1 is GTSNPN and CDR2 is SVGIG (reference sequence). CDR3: CAWSPGGVGADTQYF. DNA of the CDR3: TGTGCCTGGAGTCCCGGAGGGGTGGGGGCAGATACGCAGTATTTT.

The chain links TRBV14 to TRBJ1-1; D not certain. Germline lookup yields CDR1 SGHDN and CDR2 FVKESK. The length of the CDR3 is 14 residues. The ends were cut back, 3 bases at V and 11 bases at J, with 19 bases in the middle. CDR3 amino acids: CASSHPGGSGRAFF. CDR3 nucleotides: TGTGCCAGCAGCCATCCCGGCGGTAGTGGCAGGGCTTTCTTT.

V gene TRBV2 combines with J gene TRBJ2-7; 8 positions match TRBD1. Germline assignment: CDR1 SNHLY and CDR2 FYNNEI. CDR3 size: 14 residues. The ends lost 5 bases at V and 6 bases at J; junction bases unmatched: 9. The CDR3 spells CASSYGQGNSEQYF. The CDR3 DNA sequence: TGTGCCAGCAGTTACGGACAGGGAAACAGCGAGCAGTACTTC.

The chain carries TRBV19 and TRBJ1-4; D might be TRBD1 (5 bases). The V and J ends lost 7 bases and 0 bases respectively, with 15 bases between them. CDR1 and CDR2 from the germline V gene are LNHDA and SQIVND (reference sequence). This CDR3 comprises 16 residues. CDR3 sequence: CASNVGRVATNEKLFF. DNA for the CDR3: TGTGCCAGTAACGTGGGGCGGGTAGCAACTAATGAAAAACTGTTTTTT.

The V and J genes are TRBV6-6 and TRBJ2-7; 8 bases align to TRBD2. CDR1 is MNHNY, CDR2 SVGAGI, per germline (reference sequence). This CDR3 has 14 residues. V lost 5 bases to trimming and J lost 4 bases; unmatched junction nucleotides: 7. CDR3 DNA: TGTGCCAGCAGTGTCCTAGCGGGTTTTTACGAGCAGTACTTC. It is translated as CASSVLAGFYEQYF.

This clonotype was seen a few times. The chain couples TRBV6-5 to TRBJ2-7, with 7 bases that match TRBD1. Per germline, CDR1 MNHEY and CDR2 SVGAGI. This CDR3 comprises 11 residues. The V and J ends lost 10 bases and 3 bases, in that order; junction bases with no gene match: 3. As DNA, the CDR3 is TGTGCCACCAGACAGGGCTACGAGCAGTACTTC. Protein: CATRQGYEQYF.

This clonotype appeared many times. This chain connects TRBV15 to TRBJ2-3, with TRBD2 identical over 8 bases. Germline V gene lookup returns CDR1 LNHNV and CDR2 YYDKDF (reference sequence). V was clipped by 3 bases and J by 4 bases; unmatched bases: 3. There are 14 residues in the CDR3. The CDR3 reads CATSSGLAADTQYF. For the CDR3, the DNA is TGTGCCACCAGCAGCGGACTAGCCGCAGATACGCAGTATTTT. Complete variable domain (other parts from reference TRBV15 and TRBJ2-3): DAMVIQNPRYQVTQFGKPVTLSCSQTLNHNVMYWYQQKSSQAPKLLFHYYDKDFNNEADTPDNFQSRRPNTSFCFLDIRSPGLGDTAMYLCATSSGLAADTQYFGPGTRLTVL.